This T cell receptor (beta chain) derives from a study of CD8 T cells in Susac syndrome. Study-wide results and limits: Where Susac syndrome CD4+ T cell repertoires were concerned, no clonal expansion was evident. Only a relatively small number of individuals were included in the TCR sequencing and HLA analysis.

As for this clonotype: Its specificity is not known.

The V and J ends lost 3 bases and 3 bases respectively, with 11 bases between them. The CDR3 loop spans 15 amino acids. The germline gives CDR1 MNHNY, CDR2 SVGAGI (reference sequence). About 0.5 to 1 ug RNA was reverse transcribed with random hexamers. Multiplex immunoSEQ PCR targeted 54 Vbeta and 13 Jbeta TCR beta segments. Each CDR3 protein gets one entry after TCRdb re-called the immunoSEQ multiplex PCR reads with MiXCR. The table lists 150,000 to 200,000 distinct CDR3 sequences, under 97% of them singletons, with around 0.096% in the top ten. CD8+ and CD4+ T cells circulating in blood were sequenced for TCR beta.

V and J are TRBV6-6 and TRBJ2-2; D is undetermined. Specimen: CD4+ T cells from PBMCs. This sequence was found in a human donor with Susac syndrome. CDR3 sequence reads: CASSYLSEYTGELFF. The CDR3 bases are TGTGCCAGCAGTTATCTCTCAGAGTACACCGGGGAGCTGTTTTTT.